The present entry profiles one TCR beta chain with its context. Its antigen is undetermined. MiXCR, applied by TCRdb to the reads, yields one record per CDR3 protein. In the table there are 700,000 to 950,000 distinct CDR3 sequences, about 31% of which are singletons. The source of the sample is a study of T cell repertoires in cytomegalovirus infection. Overall study context: Recently identified HLA-C-restricted CMV epitopes were among the peptides used. Based on public TCR beta signatures, there were indications of CMV infection and of a matching HLA type. Study-level findings and limits: Frequencies of public TCR beta families were cumulated, and this identified carriers of CMV plus the relevant HLA. It was HLA-C-restricted CMV-specific TCR beta clonotypes that dominated the response ex vivo.

The starting material was cultured CD8+ T cells from PBMCs, obtained from culture after CMV antigen stimulation. The sequence was obtained from a human donor in good health (CMV status not recorded). Some clones in this sample may be carry-over from other donors' samples.

CDR3 in amino acids: CASRRSTRRSYNEKLFF. CDR3 DNA: TGTGCCAGCCGTAGGTCGACACGCCGTTCCTATAATGAAAAACTGTTTTTT. The rearrangement links TRBV27 to TRBJ1-4; D remains ambiguous. V was trimmed by 8 bases and J by 4 bases, leaving 23 bases between them. CDR1 is MNHEY and CDR2 is SMNVEV in the germline V gene (reference sequence). The CDR3 consists of 17 residues.